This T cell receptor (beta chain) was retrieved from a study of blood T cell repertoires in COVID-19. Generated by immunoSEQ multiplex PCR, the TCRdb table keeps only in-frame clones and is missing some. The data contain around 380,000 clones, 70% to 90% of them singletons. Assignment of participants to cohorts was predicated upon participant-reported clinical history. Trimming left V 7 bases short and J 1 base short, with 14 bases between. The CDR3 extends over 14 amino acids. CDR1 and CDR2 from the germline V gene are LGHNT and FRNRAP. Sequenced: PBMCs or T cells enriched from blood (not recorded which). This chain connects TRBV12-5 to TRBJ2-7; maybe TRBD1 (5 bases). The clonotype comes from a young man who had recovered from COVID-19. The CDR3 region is CASAQSDRSYEQYF. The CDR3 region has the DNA TGTGCTAGTGCCCAAAGCGACAGATCCTACGAGCAGTACTTC.